The present entry profiles one TCR beta chain with its context. Its antigen is undetermined. Researchers attached unique molecular identifiers to individual cDNA molecules. TCRdb reprocessed the 5' RACE reads via MiXCR and lists one record per CDR3 protein. The table shows around 88,000 distinct CDR3 sequences, with over 13% occurring only once. The sample originates from a study of early T cells in non-severe SARS-CoV-2 infection. Study-level background: Sequencing used unsorted whole-blood bulk RNA, so chains lack pairing. Whole-study results and caveats: Matching against VDJdb likely underestimated virus-specific expansions, favoring anti-spike CD8.

The V end was cut by 8 bases, the J end by 0 bases, with 16 bases between. The germline V gene has CDR1 MNHNS and CDR2 SASEGT. The CDR3 is 15 amino acids. The V gene is TRBV6-1, the J gene TRBJ1-1; D gene ambiguous. This clonotype was sampled from an adult who was a healthcare worker with PCR-confirmed SARS-CoV-2 infection or an uninfected control (not recorded which). The sample consisted of whole blood. Written as DNA, the CDR3 is TGTGCCAGCTCCCAGAGGGAGTATTTGAACACTGAAGCTTTCTTT. Translated, it gives CASSQREYLNTEAFF.